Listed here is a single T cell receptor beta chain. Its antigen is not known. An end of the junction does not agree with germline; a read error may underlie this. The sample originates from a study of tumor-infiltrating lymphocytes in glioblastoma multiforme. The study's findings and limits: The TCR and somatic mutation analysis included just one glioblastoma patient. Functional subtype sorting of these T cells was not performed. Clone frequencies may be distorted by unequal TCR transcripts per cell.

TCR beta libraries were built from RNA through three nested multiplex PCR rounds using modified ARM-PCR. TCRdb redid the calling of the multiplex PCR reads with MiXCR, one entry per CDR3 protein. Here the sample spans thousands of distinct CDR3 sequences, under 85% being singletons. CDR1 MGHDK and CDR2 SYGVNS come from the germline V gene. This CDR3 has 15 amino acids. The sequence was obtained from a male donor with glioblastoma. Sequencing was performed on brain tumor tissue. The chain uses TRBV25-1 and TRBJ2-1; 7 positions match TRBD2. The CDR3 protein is CASSDRGVDHNGQFF. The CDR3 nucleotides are TGTGCCAGCAGCGATCGGGGGGTGGACCACAATGGGCAGTTCTTC.